The 20 T cell receptor beta chains given below trace back to one sample, sequenced in a study of blood T cell repertoires in COVID-19 (dated by TCRdb to 2020 to 2022). The protocol used for the library was the immunoSEQ multiplex PCR assay. The clones in this table, taken by TCRdb from immuneACCESS, are in-frame only. Not every clone is retained; where verified, under half of the shortfall comes from an unresolved V gene, and the cause of the rest is unknown. This sample is represented by almost 250,000 clones; 75% to 90% of them were singletons. Approximately 4.2% of the sample rests with the top ten. The sample was PBMCs or T cells enriched from blood (not recorded which). The receptors here all came from a woman aged 30 to 39 who had recovered from COVID-19.

The rearrangement joins TRBV18 to TRBJ1-1, with a tentative D call TRBD1 (6 bases). Germline V gives CDR1 KGHSH, CDR2 LQKENI. This CDR3 has 14 residues. The germline V and J ends were trimmed by 1 base and 1 base, with 7 bases remaining between them. For the CDR3, the DNA is TGTGCCAGCTCACCACGGGGACAGAACACTGAAGCTTTCTTT. This encodes CASSPRGQNTEAFF.

The chain combines TRBV5-1 with TRBJ2-5, with D possibly matching TRBD1 (6 bases). The CDR3 contains 14 residues. Germline V lookup: CDR1 SGHRS, CDR2 YFSETQ. The V end lost 2 bases, the J end lost 5 bases, and 13 bases lay between the germline ends. The CDR3 nucleotides read TGCGCCAGCAGCTTTTTACAGGGAGCGGAGACCCAGTACTTC. Translation: CASSFLQGAETQYF. The full variable domain, in which reference TRBV5-1 and TRBJ2-5 provide the parts outside the CDR3, is KAGVTQTPRYLIKTRGQQVTLSCSPISGHRSVSWYQQTPGQGLQFLFEYFSETQRNKGNFPGRFSGRQFSNSRSEMNVSTLELGDSALYLCASSFLQGAETQYFGPGTRLLVL.

This chain connects TRBV11-3 to TRBJ2-2; D might be TRBD1 (6 bases). The germline CDR1 and CDR2 sequences are SGHNT and YENEEA. This CDR3 is 16 amino acids long. V lost 5 bases, J lost 0 bases, and 13 bases lay in between. The DNA of the CDR3 is TGTGCCAGCAGCCCCCCAGCAGGGGCGAACACCGGGGAGCTGTTTTTT. Protein: CASSPPAGANTGELFF.

This clone appeared many times. The V call is TRBV19, the J call TRBJ2-1; D may be TRBD2 (6 bases). The CDR3 contains 15 residues. CDR1 and CDR2 from the germline V gene are LNHDA and SQIVND (reference sequence). V lost 6 bases, J lost 5 bases, and 17 bases lay in between. This CDR3 is CASRFLGGGNNEQFF. CDR3 DNA sequence: TGTGCCAGTAGATTCCTAGGTGGAGGGAACAATGAGCAGTTCTTC.

The J gene is TRBJ2-7, the V gene TRBV18; D unresolved. The CDR3 totals 12 residues. With 3 bases removed from V and 3 bases from J, the gap between germline ends came to 6 bases. CDR1 and CDR2 (germline): KGHSH, LQKENI. The CDR3 loop reads CASSPEFYEQYF. CDR3 DNA: TGTGCCAGCTCACCGGAGTTCTACGAGCAGTACTTC. Based on the CDR3 plus reference TRBV18 and TRBJ2-7, the full variable domain is NAGVMQNPRHLVRRRGQEARLRCSPMKGHSHVYWYRQLPEEGLKFMVYLQKENIIDESGMPKERFSAEFPKEGPSILRIQQVVRGDSAAYFCASSPEFYEQYFGPGTRLTVT.

The J gene is TRBJ2-1, the V gene TRBV28; D is possibly TRBD2 (5 bases). The CDR3 runs 15 residues. Deletions cut 2 bases from V and 9 bases from J, with 17 bases between. Germline V gene data show CDR1 as MDHEN and CDR2 as SYDVKM. The CDR3 spells CASSLGGDLVSEQFF. The CDR3 DNA sequence: TGTGCCAGCAGTTTAGGAGGAGACCTGGTGAGTGAGCAGTTCTTC.

The chain has TRBV11-2 and TRBJ1-5; D gene ambiguous. This CDR3 spans 16 amino acids. V lost 0 bases and J lost 0, with 9 bases in between. Germline values: CDR1 SGHAT, CDR2 FQNNGV. The CDR3 DNA sequence: TGTGCCAGCAGCTTAGATGGGAGATATAGCAATCAGCCCCAGCATTTT. This translates into CASSLDGRYSNQPQHF.

V is TRBV11-2 and J is TRBJ2-1; 7 bases are a match to TRBD2. The CDR3 is 15 amino acids. The V and J ends lost 3 bases and 9 bases, in that order; junction bases with no gene match: 11. CDR1 and CDR2 (germline): SGHAT, FQNNGV. This chain's CDR3 is CASSFDLAGEGEQFF. CDR3 nucleotides: TGTGCCAGCAGCTTTGACCTGGCGGGAGAAGGTGAGCAGTTCTTC.

V gene TRBV7-2 combines with J gene TRBJ1-5, with 8 bases identical to TRBD1. The CDR3 extends over 15 amino acids. Per the germline V gene, CDR1 is SGHTA and CDR2 is FQGNSA. Unmatched junction bases numbered 2, after V lost 1 base and J lost 3 bases. The CDR3 loop reads CASSLETGDNQPQHF. Written as DNA, the CDR3 is TGTGCCAGCAGCTTAGAGACAGGGGACAATCAGCCCCAGCATTTT.

The chain links TRBV11-1 to TRBJ1-2; unclear D gene. Trimming cost V 0 bases and J 4 bases, with 9 bases left between them. The germline V gene encodes CDR1 SGHAT and CDR2 FQDESV (reference sequence). This CDR3 spans 14 amino acids. The CDR3 loop is CASSLAGGRYGYTF. CDR3 in DNA: TGTGCCAGCAGCTTAGCAGGAGGTCGCTATGGCTACACCTTC.

The chain employs TRBV7-2 and TRBJ1-6, with 7 positions matching TRBD1. Germline loops: CDR1 SGHTA, CDR2 FQGNSA. V lost 5 bases to trimming and J lost 7 bases; unmatched junction nucleotides: 11. The CDR3 loop spans 16 amino acids. CDR3 region: CASSRPGIQGNSPLHF. CDR3 DNA sequence: TGTGCCAGCAGCCGCCCTGGGATACAGGGGAATTCACCCCTCCACTTT.

Notes on this clone: At one of its ends the junction is not consistent with the germline gene, which may arise from a read error. The V gene is TRBV6-2 or TRBV6-3, the J gene TRBJ2-2; D is perhaps TRBD1 (5 bases). This CDR3 has 16 residues. CDR1 and CDR2 (germline): MNHEY, SVGEGT. The DNA of the CDR3 is TGTGCCAGTAGTTACTCAACAGGAGCGAACACCGGGGAGCTGTTTTTT. This encodes CASSYSTGANTGELFF.

The V call is TRBV28, the J call TRBJ2-5, with no clear D. Trimming stripped 5 bases from V and 5 bases from J, with 18 bases between. From germline, CDR1 is MDHEN and CDR2 SYDVKM. The CDR3 is 15 amino acids. CDR3 bases: TGTGCCAGCAGTCCAGAGACATCTAACCGGGAGACCCAGTACTTC. This translates into CASSPETSNRETQYF.

The V and J genes are TRBV15 and TRBJ2-2, with D possibly matching TRBD2 (5 bases). The V gene's germline CDR1 is LNHNV and CDR2 YYDKDF (reference sequence). V gave up 0 bases and J gave up 3 bases, with 14 bases separating them. This CDR3 has 17 residues. CDR3 sequence reads: CATSRDRGFAYTGELFF. In DNA form, the CDR3 reads TGTGCCACCAGCAGAGATCGAGGGTTCGCCTACACCGGGGAGCTGTTTTTT.

The J gene is TRBJ2-3, the V gene TRBV7-2; 9 bases are shared with TRBD2. Germline V gene lookup returns CDR1 SGHTA and CDR2 FQGNSA. After removal of 5 bases from V and 3 bases from J, the junction contained 12 bases not matched to a gene. This CDR3 is built from 17 residues. The CDR3: CASSPGVAGALTDTQYF. The CDR3 region has the DNA TGTGCCAGCAGCCCCGGGGTAGCGGGAGCACTAACAGATACGCAGTATTTT.

This chain connects TRBV28 to TRBJ1-1; D unresolved. Trimming shortened V by 11 bases and J by 1 base, and 14 bases separated the two germline ends. This CDR3 has 13 amino acids. Germline V gene sequence: CDR1 MDHEN, CDR2 SYDVKM. The chain's CDR3 is CAATGVGNTEAFF. The CDR3 DNA is TGTGCCGCGACCGGGGTAGGGAACACTGAAGCTTTCTTT.

This clone was picked up a small number of times. Other DNA sequences within the sample encode an identical CDR3. The chain recombines TRBV18 with TRBJ1-1; 8 positions match TRBD1. Looked up from germline, CDR1 is KGHSH and CDR2 is LQKENI. The CDR3 sequence is 15 residues long. With 4 bases clipped from V and 1 base from J, the junction kept 5 bases outside the gene matches. DNA for the CDR3: TGTGCCAGCTCACTCTCCGGGACAGGGAACACTGAAGCTTTCTTT. It specifies CASSLSGTGNTEAFF.

The CDR3, as DNA: TGTGCCAGCAGCCAACTTAGACGGCGGGAGTTTTACAATGAGCAGTTCTTC. It specifies CASSQLRRREFYNEQFF. The rearrangement joins TRBV4-2 to TRBJ2-1; 7 nucleotides line up with TRBD2. V was clipped by 2 bases and J by 4 bases; unmatched bases: 11. The CDR3 has 17 residues. CDR1 LGHNA and CDR2 YNFKEQ come from the germline V gene.

The V and J genes are TRBV12-5 and TRBJ2-1; no definite D call. Germline CDR1 is LGHNT and CDR2 is FRNRAP. With 0 bases removed from V and 8 bases from J, the gap between germline ends came to 5 bases. The CDR3 length is 12 residues. The CDR3 here is CASGLVGDEQFF. Here the CDR3 DNA reads TGTGCTAGTGGTTTGGTAGGAGATGAGCAGTTCTTC. The complete variable domain, with remaining parts taken from reference TRBV12-5 and TRBJ2-1, reads DARVTQTPRHKVTEMGQEVTMRCQPILGHNTVFWYRQTMMQGLELLAYFRNRAPLDDSGMPKDRFSAEMPDATLATLKIQPSEPRDSAVYFCASGLVGDEQFFGPGTRLTVL.

The chain's CDR3 is CASSQDLASAIYNEQFF. The CDR3 bases are TGCGCCAGCAGCCAAGATCTGGCTAGCGCGATCTACAATGAGCAGTTCTTC. The gene calls are TRBV4-3 and TRBJ2-1; weak D call: TRBD2 (6 bases). Trimming stripped 0 bases from V and 3 bases from J, with 15 bases between. CDR3 length equals 17 residues. Germline CDR1 and CDR2: LGHNA and YSLEER.